The following is a T cell receptor (beta chain) sequence with its context. Antigen: not known. One base away lies a much larger clone, so this may be a sequencing read error. This specimen belongs to a study of T cell repertoires in aging, cancer and after chemotherapy. Study at large: About 9 million TCR reads were in the whole dataset.

Multiplex touch-down PCR with TRB-A/B primers amplified rearranged V-D-J TRB sequences. Each CDR3 protein is one row after TCRdb ran MiXCR on the multiplex PCR reads. The sample shows 2,500 to 3,000 distinct CDR3 sequences, 42% of them seen only once. The template was genomic DNA from peripheral blood, not RNA. Study conclusions and caveats: In each cancer cohort, median generation probability increased across chemotherapy, suggesting thymic output rebounded. Compared with age-matched healthy donors, untreated hematological or solid cancer patients showed higher blood TCR clonality.

The material sequenced was blood. The receptor was isolated from a human donor with a blood cancer.

This chain's CDR3 is CSVGLGVEQYF. The CDR3 DNA reads TGCAGCGTTGGTTTAGGGGTCGAGCAGTACTTC. The V gene is TRBV29-1, the J gene TRBJ2-7; tentatively, D is TRBD1 (5 bases). V was pared by 4 bases and J by 6 bases, with 10 bases between. Germline CDR1 reads SQVTM; CDR2 reads ANQGSEA. This CDR3 is 11 amino acids long.